What follows are 19 T cell receptor beta chains derived from one specimen sequenced in a study of shared clonotypes between healthy human individuals. Here immunoSEQ multiplex PCR was the method, and the copy in TCRdb shows in-frame clones only, minus some. The data show about 2.4 million clones, under 95% seen once. Specimen: naive CD4+ T cells from PBMCs. Subset in this sample: CD45RA+ positively selected. The origin of the receptors is a man between 18 and 29 years old in good health. Some clones in this sample may be carry-over from other donors' samples.

The rearrangement uses TRBV5-4 and TRBJ2-3; TRBD1 might be the D (6 bases). V was pared by 4 bases and J by 3 bases, with 15 bases between. The CDR3 is made up of 15 amino acids. Germline CDR1 and CDR2: SGHNT and YYREEE (reference sequence). DNA of the CDR3: TGTGCCAGCAGCAACCCAAGACAGGAGACAGATACGCAGTATTTT. This gives the protein CASSNPRQETDTQYF.

Of note for this clone: Within the sample, other DNA sequences also encode this same CDR3. The chain uses TRBV30 and TRBJ2-5; D gene ambiguous. There are 13 residues in the CDR3. The V gene's germline CDR1 is GTSNPN and CDR2 SVGIG (reference sequence). V was trimmed by 0 bases and J by 1 base, leaving 6 bases between them. CDR3 DNA: TGTGCCTGGAGTGTACTGGCCCAAGAGACCCAGTACTTC. It specifies CAWSVLAQETQYF.

This sequence joins TRBV25-1 and TRBJ1-4; 7 bases agree with TRBD1. Germline V lookup: CDR1 MGHDK, CDR2 SYGVNS. The CDR3 runs 16 residues. Losses at the gene ends were 3 bases for V and 0 bases for J; bases not matched to a gene: 4. CDR3 sequence reads: CASSDRTGATNEKLFF. DNA for the CDR3: TGTGCCAGCAGTGACAGGACAGGTGCAACTAATGAAAAACTGTTTTTT.

The chain carries TRBV19 and TRBJ1-2; D ambiguous. The CDR3 is 14 amino acids. Germline values: CDR1 LNHDA, CDR2 SQIVND (reference sequence). V was cut by 7 bases and J by 4 bases, with 16 bases left in between. The CDR3 reads CASTTLDGLYGYTF. CDR3 sequence (DNA): TGTGCCAGTACCACCCTGGACGGACTCTATGGCTACACCTTC.

The rearrangement links TRBV7-9 to TRBJ1-1; perhaps TRBD1 as D (6 bases). CDR1 and CDR2 (germline): SEHNR, FQNEAQ (reference sequence). The germline V and J ends were trimmed by 5 bases and 1 base, with 14 bases remaining between them. The CDR3 covers 15 residues. The DNA of the CDR3 is TGTGCCAGCAGCCCACATCAGGGGAAGAACACTGAAGCTTTCTTT. Translated, it gives CASSPHQGKNTEAFF.

Notes on this clone: Distinct nucleotide sequences in the sample also encode this CDR3. This sequence joins TRBV5-1 and TRBJ2-2; weak D call: TRBD2 (7 bases). CDR1 is SGHRS and CDR2 is YFSETQ in the germline V gene. There are 15 residues in the CDR3. Between the trimmed V and J ends, which lost 0 bases and 4 bases, there was a span of 10 bases. The CDR3 sequence: CASSLEGGGTGELFF. The CDR3, as DNA: TGCGCCAGCAGCTTGGAGGGAGGGGGCACCGGGGAGCTGTTTTTT.

V is TRBV20-1 and J is TRBJ2-7; TRBD1 might be the D (5 bases). The CDR3 is 10 amino acids. The V end was cut by 4 bases, the J end by 7 bases, with 8 bases between. Germline-derived CDR1 and CDR2 are DFQATT and SNEGSKA (reference sequence). CDR3: CSATGFEQYF. The DNA for the CDR3 is TGCAGTGCTACAGGGTTTGAGCAGTACTTC.

This chain joins TRBV28 and TRBJ1-4; possible D gene TRBD1, 6 bases. The CDR3 covers 17 residues. Germline loops: CDR1 MDHEN, CDR2 SYDVKM. The germline V and J ends were trimmed by 8 bases and 0 bases, with 19 bases remaining between them. CDR3 nucleotides: TGTGCCAGCGGATCGACGGGGGCAGCCGCAACTAATGAAAAACTGTTTTTT. Its translation: CASGSTGAAATNEKLFF.

This sequence joins TRBV2 and TRBJ2-7, with 10 bases matching TRBD1. Germline assignment: CDR1 SNHLY and CDR2 FYNNEI. The CDR3 covers 15 residues. Unmatched junction bases numbered 6, after V lost 2 bases and J lost 5 bases. The CDR3 region is CASSEFPGTGDEQYF. The CDR3 bases are TGTGCCAGCAGTGAATTTCCCGGGACAGGGGACGAGCAGTACTTC. The full variable domain, in which reference TRBV2 and TRBJ2-7 provide the parts outside the CDR3, is EPEVTQTPSHQVTQMGQEVILRCVPISNHLYFYWYRQILGQKVEFLVSFYNNEISEKSEIFDDQFSVERPDGSNFTLKIRSTKLEDSAMYFCASSEFPGTGDEQYFGPGTRLTVT.

This chain links TRBV29-1 with TRBJ2-7; 7 nucleotides agree with TRBD1. Looked up from germline, CDR1 is SQVTM and CDR2 is ANQGSEA. The length of the CDR3 is 12 residues. With V trimmed by 4 bases and J by 6 bases, 6 bases remained unmatched. The CDR3 here is CSVGQGVGEQYF. The CDR3 region has the DNA TGCAGCGTTGGCCAGGGGGTCGGCGAGCAGTACTTC.

Note on this clone: One junction end does not reproduce the germline sequence, and a read error may be involved. This chain joins TRBV30 and TRBJ2-5, with TRBD2 matching 15 bases. The germline CDR1 and CDR2 sequences are GTSNPN and SVGIG (reference sequence). The CDR3 length is 15 residues. CDR3 DNA: TGTGCCTGGAGTCCGGGACTAGCGGGAGGAGAGGCCCAGTACTTC. Translating it yields CAWSPGLAGGEAQYF.

This clone was detected only once. The rearrangement joins TRBV27 to TRBJ1-1, with 8 bases identical to TRBD1. J lost 1 base, V lost 5 bases, and 6 bases had no gene match. The germline gives CDR1 MNHEY, CDR2 SMNVEV (reference sequence). CDR3 length: 15 amino acids. Here the CDR3 reads CASSPRTGTNTEAFF. For the CDR3, the DNA is TGTGCCAGCAGTCCCCGGACAGGGACGAACACTGAAGCTTTCTTT.

To note about this clone: The sample has other DNA sequences that encode this CDR3 too. V usage is TRBV7-9 and J usage is TRBJ1-1; no reliable D call. V lost 2 bases, J lost 1 base, and 2 bases lay in between. Germline V gene sequence: CDR1 SEHNR, CDR2 FQNEAQ (reference sequence). This CDR3 contains 12 residues. CDR3 bases: TGTGCCAGCAGCTTACAGAACACTGAAGCTTTCTTT. Translated, it gives CASSLQNTEAFF.

The chain combines TRBV7-6 with TRBJ2-7, with 10 bases aligning to TRBD2. Looked up from germline, CDR1 is SGHVS and CDR2 is FNYEAQ. The CDR3 has 14 amino acids. J gave up 5 bases and V 5 bases, and 6 bases lay outside the gene matches. CDR3 region: CASSRGTSEHEQYF. CDR3 coding DNA: TGTGCCAGCAGCCGCGGGACTAGCGAACACGAGCAGTACTTC.

The rearrangement joins TRBV19 to TRBJ1-5, with 10 bases fitting TRBD1. Unmatched junction bases numbered 6, after V lost 5 bases and J lost 2 bases. CDR3 length: 16 amino acids. Germline-derived CDR1 and CDR2 are LNHDA and SQIVND (reference sequence). The CDR3 spells CASSLPGTGGNQPQHF. Here the CDR3 DNA reads TGTGCCAGTAGTCTTCCCGGGACAGGGGGCAATCAGCCCCAGCATTTT.

The rearrangement uses TRBV4-2 and TRBJ2-5; TRBD1 matches at 10 bases. This CDR3 has 16 amino acids. The germline V gene has CDR1 LGHNA and CDR2 YNFKEQ. V trimming: 1 base; J trimming: 3 bases; junction bases outside the gene matches: 5. CDR3 nucleotide sequence: TGTGCCAGCAGCCAAGGACCCGGACAGGGGGAAGAGACCCAGTACTTC. It yields the protein CASSQGPGQGEETQYF.

This chain links TRBV7-2 with TRBJ1-4, with a possible D match to TRBD1 (5 bases). Germline values: CDR1 SGHTA, CDR2 FQGNSA. The CDR3 covers 15 residues. Trimming shortened V by 1 base and J by 6 bases, and 12 bases separated the two germline ends. This chain's CDR3 is CASSLEAGLDEKLFF. In nucleotides, the CDR3 is TGTGCCAGCAGCTTAGAGGCAGGGCTCGATGAAAAACTGTTTTTT.

The V gene is TRBV6-6, the J gene TRBJ1-1; D remains unclear. The CDR3 extends over 13 amino acids. With 7 bases removed from V and 3 bases from J, the gap between germline ends came to 12 bases. CDR1 is MNHNY, CDR2 SVGAGI, per germline (reference sequence). CDR3: CASKDPVDTEAFF. In nucleotides, the CDR3 is TGTGCCAGCAAGGACCCGGTGGACACTGAAGCTTTCTTT.

The rearrangement links TRBV7-8 to TRBJ2-7; no firm D call. CDR3 size: 14 residues. In germline, CDR1 is SGHVS, CDR2 FQNEAQ. Trimming cost V 4 bases and J 3 bases, with 13 bases left between them. This CDR3 reads CASSSSVVIYEQYF. In DNA, the CDR3 is TGTGCCAGCAGCTCAAGTGTAGTGATCTACGAGCAGTACTTC.